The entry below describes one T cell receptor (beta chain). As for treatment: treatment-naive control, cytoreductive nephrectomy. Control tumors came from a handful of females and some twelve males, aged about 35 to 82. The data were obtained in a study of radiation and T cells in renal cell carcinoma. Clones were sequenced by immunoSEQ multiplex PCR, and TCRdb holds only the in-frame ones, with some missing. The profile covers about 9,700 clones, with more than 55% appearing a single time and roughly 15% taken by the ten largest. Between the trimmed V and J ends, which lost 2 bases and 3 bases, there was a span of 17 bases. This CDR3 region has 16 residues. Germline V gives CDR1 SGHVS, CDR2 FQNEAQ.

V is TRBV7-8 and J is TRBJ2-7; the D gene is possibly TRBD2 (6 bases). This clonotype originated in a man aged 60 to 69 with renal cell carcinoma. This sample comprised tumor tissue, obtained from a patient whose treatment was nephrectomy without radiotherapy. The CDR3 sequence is CASSLLGGGKDYEQYF. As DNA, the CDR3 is TGTGCCAGCAGCTTACTAGGCGGAGGGAAAGACTACGAGCAGTACTTC.